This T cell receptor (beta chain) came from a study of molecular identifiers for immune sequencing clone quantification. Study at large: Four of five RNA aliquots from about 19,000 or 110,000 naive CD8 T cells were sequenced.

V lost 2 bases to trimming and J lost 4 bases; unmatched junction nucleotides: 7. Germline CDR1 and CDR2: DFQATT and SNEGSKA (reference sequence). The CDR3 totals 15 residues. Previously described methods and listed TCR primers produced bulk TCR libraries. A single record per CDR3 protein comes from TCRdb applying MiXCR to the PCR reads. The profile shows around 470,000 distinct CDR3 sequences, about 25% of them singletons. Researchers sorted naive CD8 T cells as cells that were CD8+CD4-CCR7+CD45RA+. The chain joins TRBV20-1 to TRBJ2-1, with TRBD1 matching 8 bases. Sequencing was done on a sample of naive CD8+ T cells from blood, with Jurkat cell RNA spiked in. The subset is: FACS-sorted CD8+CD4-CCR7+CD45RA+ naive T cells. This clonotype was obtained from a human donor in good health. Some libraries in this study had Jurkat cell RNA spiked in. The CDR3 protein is CSARQGAGGYNEQFF. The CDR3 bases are TGCAGTGCTAGACAGGGGGCCGGCGGTTACAATGAGCAGTTCTTC.